The 2 T cell receptor beta chains in this list originate from one sample, sequenced in a study of T cell responses to AZD1222 COVID-19 vaccine. Profiled with immunoSEQ multiplex PCR; TCRdb holds only in-frame clones, not every one. This sample yields about 100,000 clones, of which more than 70% are seen a single time; approximately 17% belongs to the top ten. The material sequenced was peripheral blood, taken on day 0 of AZD1222 vaccination. These receptors originate from an adult in good health.

The CDR3 here is CASSYPEQNEKLFF. In DNA form, the CDR3 reads TGTGCCAGTAGTTATCCGGAGCAGAATGAAAAACTGTTTTTT. This chain uses TRBV19 with TRBJ1-4; no firm D call. The V and J ends lost 5 bases and 5 bases respectively, with 12 bases between them. Germline V lookup: CDR1 LNHDA, CDR2 SQIVND (reference sequence). CDR3 length: 14 amino acids.

The rearrangement uses TRBV27 and TRBJ2-7; tentative D call: TRBD2 (6 bases). This CDR3 comprises 13 residues. The germline gives CDR1 MNHEY, CDR2 SMNVEV (reference sequence). The germline V and J ends were trimmed by 4 bases and 4 bases, with 11 bases remaining between them. CDR3: CASSYGSMYEQYF. CDR3 in DNA: TGTGCCAGCAGTTACGGGAGTATGTACGAGCAGTACTTC.